Listed below are T cell receptor beta chains from one sample, sequenced in a study of somatic mutations in cytotoxic T cells in rheumatoid arthritis. Sequencing used immunoSEQ multiplex PCR; TCRdb keeps in-frame clones, though not all of them. Found here are some 10,000 clones, 80% of them singletons; the top ten hold about an eighth. Sequenced input: CD8+ T cells sorted from blood. The receptors derive from an adult with rheumatoid arthritis. Both conserved end residues are part of each CDR3. The D gene is left open where the match is weak. Only part of the rows carry a size: once, few, many, or a class if the clone is expanded.

large TRBD1 TRBJ2-7 TRBV5-6 CASSLRDRRSYEQYF TGTGCCAGCAGCTTGCGGGACAGACGCTCCTACGAGCAGTACTTC
- - TRBJ2-1 TRBV6-1 CASSEDYTSYNEQFF TGTGCCAGCAGTGAAGATTATACATCCTACAATGAGCAGTTCTTC
- TRBD2 TRBJ2-7 TRBV9 CASSHSAGLAGGLSHEQYF TGTGCCAGCAGCCATTCGGCCGGACTAGCGGGGGGCCTCAGCCACGAGCAGTACTTC
- - TRBJ2-1 TRBV5-6 CASSLASYNEQFF TGTGCCAGCAGCTTGGCCTCCTACAATGAGCAGTTCTTC
- TRBD1 TRBJ1-4 TRBV7-9 CASSFSQGALFEKLFF TGTGCCAGCAGTTTCTCTCAGGGGGCTCTTTTTGAAAAACTGTTTTTT
once TRBD1 TRBJ1-1 TRBV5-6 CASSFGTGGKRPEAFF TGTGCCAGCAGCTTTGGGACAGGGGGCAAAAGGCCTGAAGCTTTCTTT
- - TRBJ2-1 TRBV19 CASSILGGYSYNEQFF TGTGCCAGTAGTATCCTCGGGGGCTACTCCTACAATGAGCAGTTCTTC
- - TRBJ1-2 TRBV7-8 CASSSSGAPSHYGYTF TGTGCCAGCAGCTCGTCAGGGGCCCCCTCTCACTATGGCTACACCTTC
- - TRBJ1-6 TRBV7-2 CASSLDLGSPYNSPLHF TGTGCCAGCAGCTTAGATCTGGGCTCCCCGTATAATTCACCCCTCCACTTT
- TRBD2 TRBJ2-1 TRBV19 CASSYGSGGISYNEQFF TGTGCCTCTAGCTATGGGAGCGGGGGGATTTCCTACAATGAGCAGTTCTTC
- TRBD1 TRBJ2-1 TRBV7-9 CASSSPGQGYNEQFF TGTGCCAGCAGCTCACCGGGACAGGGGTACAATGAGCAGTTCTTC
- - TRBJ2-3 TRBV4-1 CASSQPPGPGTDTQYF TGCGCCAGCAGCCAACCACCGGGACCAGGCACAGATACGCAGTATTTT
- TRBD1 TRBJ1-5 TRBV19 CASRTGGTPQHF TGTGCCAGTAGGACAGGGGGCACGCCCCAGCATTTT
- TRBD2 TRBJ2-5 TRBV27 CASSSQTSGGTLNF TGTGCCAGCAGTTCCCAGACTAGCGGGGGCACCCTGAACTTC
- - TRBJ2-7 TRBV7-6 CASSLVAGAVSYEQYF TGTGCCAGCAGCTTAGTTGCGGGGGCAGTATCCTACGAGCAGTACTTC
- - TRBJ2-3 TRBV27 CASSTSLWTDTQYF TGTGCCAGCAGCACCTCCCTATGGACAGATACGCAGTATTTT
- - TRBJ2-1 TRBV4-1 CASSQVRGNEQFF TGCGCCAGCAGCCAAGTCAGAGGTAATGAGCAGTTCTTC
- - TRBJ2-7 TRBV7-9 CASSDDTTSPDSAYEQYF TGTGCCAGCAGCGACGACACCACCTCACCGGACAGCGCCTACGAGCAGTACTTC
- - TRBJ1-3 TRBV29-1 CSVEGEQSSGNTIYF TGCAGCGTTGAAGGGGAGCAATCCTCTGGAAACACCATATATTTT
- TRBD1 TRBJ2-1 TRBV5-1 CASSRPQTGSEYNEQFF TGCGCCAGCAGCCGACCCCAGACAGGGTCCGAGTACAATGAGCAGTTCTTC
- - TRBJ1-5 TRBV6-5 CASRPGVAQPQHF TGTGCCAGCCGACCAGGGGTAGCGCAGCCCCAGCATTTT
- TRBD2 TRBJ2-7 TRBV4-1 CASSPGLAGTHYEQYF TGCGCCAGCAGCCCGGGACTAGCGGGGACCCACTACGAGCAGTACTTC
few - TRBJ1-2 TRBV4-2 CASSQGTPAGYTF TGTGCCAGCAGCCAAGGGACCCCTGCGGGCTACACCTTC
- TRBD2 TRBJ2-5 TRBV4-3 CASSQERGGQETQYF TGCGCCAGCAGCCAAGAGCGGGGGGGCCAAGAGACCCAGTACTTC
medium-sized - TRBJ2-7 TRBV4-3 CASSQGEGEAYEQYF TGCGCCAGCAGCCAAGGGGAGGGGGAGGCCTACGAGCAGTACTTC